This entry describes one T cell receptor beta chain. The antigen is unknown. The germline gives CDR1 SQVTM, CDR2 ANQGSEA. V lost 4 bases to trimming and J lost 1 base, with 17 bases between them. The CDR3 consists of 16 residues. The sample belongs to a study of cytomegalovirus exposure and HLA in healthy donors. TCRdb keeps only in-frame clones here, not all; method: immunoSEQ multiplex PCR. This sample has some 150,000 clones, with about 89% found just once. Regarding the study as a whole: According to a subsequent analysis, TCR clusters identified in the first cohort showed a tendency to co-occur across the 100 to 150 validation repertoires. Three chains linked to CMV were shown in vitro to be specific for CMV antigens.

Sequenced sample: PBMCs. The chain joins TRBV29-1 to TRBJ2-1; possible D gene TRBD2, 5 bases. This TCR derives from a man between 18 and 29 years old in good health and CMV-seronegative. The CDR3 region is CSVGVPTPGSYNEQFF. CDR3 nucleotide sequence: TGCAGCGTTGGAGTTCCGACTCCGGGATCCTACAATGAGCAGTTCTTC.